This TCR beta chain was recovered during a study of T-cell reconstitution after alpha-beta-depleted transplantation in children. A TCRbeta library incorporating unique molecular identifiers was prepared. From the PCR reads, TCRdb called clonotypes with MiXCR, one entry per CDR3 protein. This sample has roughly 6,700 distinct CDR3 sequences, with 16% found just once. Germline loops: CDR1 DFQATT, CDR2 SNEGSKA (reference sequence). The CDR3 is 11 residues long. Trimming took 4 bases from V and 5 from J, leaving 8 bases between them. In its sample, this clonotype is medium-sized (0.01 to 0.1%). Its target is not known. Study observations and caveats: One year post-transplant, T-cell counts and diversity were largely derived from T cells produced anew. Reports say that about two months after transplant, the alpha-beta T cells came out of several hundred graft clones that had expanded. TCRbeta diversity was high at day 60 in some patients (a result of surviving recipient T cells and thymic progenitors).

Sequenced here: PBMCs, sampled before TCRalphabeta/CD19-depleted stem cell transplant. The chain couples TRBV20-1 to TRBJ2-5; no clear D. The clonotype comes from a boy aged 2 to 10 with acute lymphoblastic leukemia, due to receive a stem cell transplant. In nucleotides, the CDR3 is TGCAGTGCTAAAGACTGGGAGACCCAGTACTTC. It codes for CSAKDWETQYF.